The 26 T cell receptor beta chains presented below share a single source sample, sequenced in a study of blood T cells in healthy people across ages. The second PCR ran 7 to 11 cycles with a sample-barcoded 5' primer and J-beta primers. MiXCR, applied by TCRdb to the 5' RACE reads, yields one record per CDR3 protein. Of 1 million to 1.2 million distinct CDR3 sequences in the sample, about two fifths were seen once. The source material was blood. Receptors were obtained from a man younger than 35 in good health.

The chain joins TRBV20-1 to TRBJ1-5, with D hard to call. Germline loops: CDR1 DFQATT, CDR2 SNEGSKA (reference sequence). The length of the CDR3 is 14 residues. V was pared by 0 bases and J by 5 bases, with 11 bases between. For the CDR3, the DNA is TGCAGTGCTAGAGACCCCGGGGAGTATCAGCCCCAGCATTTT. The encoded protein is CSARDPGEYQPQHF.

This clonotype appeared a few times. The chain couples TRBV6-6 to TRBJ1-5; unclear D gene. Germline CDR1 reads MNHNY; CDR2 reads SVGAGI (reference sequence). The CDR3 is 16 amino acids. Trimming cost V 2 bases and J 6 bases, with 17 bases left between them. CDR3 sequence: CASSYPSRQAGQPQHF. In nucleotides, the CDR3 is TGTGCCAGCAGTTACCCCTCTCGGCAGGCGGGTCAGCCCCAGCATTTT.

Turning to this clonotype: The germline gene is not matched at one end of the junction; a read error may be the cause. This sequence joins TRBV7-2 and TRBJ1-2, with D uncertain. The CDR3 length is 14 residues. In germline, CDR1 is SGHTA, CDR2 FQGNSA. CDR3 protein: CASSPPPANCGYTF. DNA for the CDR3: TGTGCCAGCAGCCCCCCCCCAGCGAACTGTGGCTACACCTTC.

This clonotype was recorded a few times. The chain carries TRBV27 and TRBJ2-1; D is possibly TRBD1 or TRBD2 (5 bases each). V lost 2 bases and J 3 bases, leaving 8 bases between the germline ends. This CDR3 comprises 14 residues. Germline CDR1 and CDR2: MNHEY and SMNVEV (reference sequence). The CDR3 coding sequence is TGTGCCAGCAGTTTAGAGAGGGGCTACAATGAGCAGTTCTTC. This encodes CASSLERGYNEQFF.

This chain connects TRBV12-3 or TRBV12-4 to TRBJ2-1; D is perhaps TRBD1 (5 bases). The CDR3 runs 16 residues. V was shortened by 2 bases and J by 0 bases, with 11 bases between the two germline ends. CDR3 DNA sequence: TGTGCCAGCAGTTTATGGTCAGGGTCCTCCTACAATGAGCAGTTCTTC. Translated, it gives CASSLWSGSSYNEQFF.

The rearrangement links TRBV6-2 or TRBV6-3 to TRBJ1-2; TRBD1 agrees at 7 bases. J lost 4 bases, V lost 6 bases, and 17 bases had no gene match. Germline V gives CDR1 MNHEY, CDR2 SVGEGT. The CDR3 totals 17 residues. CDR3 residues: CASRSIPRDSESYGYTF. The CDR3 bases are TGTGCCAGCAGATCCATACCCCGGGACAGCGAGAGCTATGGCTACACCTTC.

The gene calls are TRBV6-5 and TRBJ2-4; 9 bases are a match to TRBD1. Matching the DNA end better, TRBJ2-7 makes the J call doubtful. CDR1 is MNHEY and CDR2 is SVGAGI in the germline V gene. The CDR3 covers 15 residues. DNA for the CDR3: TGTGCCAGCAGTTACCGAGGGACAGGGACCTACGAGCAGTACTTC. Translating gives CASSYRGTGTYEQYF.

This clonotype was found a few times. The chain joins TRBV4-3 to TRBJ1-4, with D perhaps TRBD1 (6 bases). The V gene's germline CDR1 is LGHNA and CDR2 YSLEER. The CDR3 runs to 15 residues. The V end was cut by 5 bases, the J end by 6 bases, with 16 bases between. CDR3 sequence: CASSKHRASDEKLFF. The CDR3 DNA sequence: TGCGCCAGCAGCAAACACAGGGCGTCGGATGAAAAACTGTTTTTT.

The CDR3 spells CASSLSMGKEQFF. CDR3 DNA sequence: TGTGCCAGCAGTTTATCGATGGGGAAAGAGCAGTTCTTC. The rearrangement joins TRBV27 to TRBJ2-1; D is uncertain. Deletions cut 0 bases from V and 10 bases from J, with 10 bases between. From germline, CDR1 is MNHEY and CDR2 SMNVEV (reference sequence). CDR3 length: 13 amino acids.

The chain employs TRBV4-2 and TRBJ2-3, with 8 bases identical to TRBD2. The CDR3 has 17 residues. V was pared by 2 bases and J by 1 base, with 8 bases of the junction left unmatched. Looked up from germline, CDR1 is LGHNA and CDR2 is YNFKEQ. The CDR3, as DNA: TGTGCCAGCAGCCAACGTCCGACTAGCGTGGGCACAGATACGCAGTATTTT. Amino acids: CASSQRPTSVGTDTQYF.

The J gene is TRBJ1-2, the V gene TRBV9; D remains ambiguous. Trimming took off 4 bases at V and 1 base at J, with 11 bases between the two ends. Germline V CDR1 and CDR2: SGDLS, YYNGEE. The CDR3 is made up of 14 amino acids. DNA for the CDR3: TGTGCCAGCAGCCCCCAGAGCGGTAACTATGGCTACACCTTC. This translates into CASSPQSGNYGYTF.

The rearrangement joins TRBV18 to TRBJ1-5; D may be TRBD1 (6 bases). This CDR3 region has 16 residues. The V gene's germline CDR1 is KGHSH and CDR2 LQKENI. V was shortened by 0 bases and J by 1 base, with 10 bases between the two germline ends. As DNA, the CDR3 is TGTGCCAGCTCACCACCAGGGGGGTTGAGCAATCAGCCCCAGCATTTT. Its translation: CASSPPGGLSNQPQHF.

This clonotype was detected many times. The chain combines TRBV5-1 with TRBJ2-7, with D maybe TRBD1 (7 bases). CDR1 is SGHRS and CDR2 is YFSETQ in the germline V gene. This CDR3 region has 17 residues. V was clipped by 1 base and J by 0 bases, with 17 bases between them. The DNA for the CDR3 is TGCGCCAGCAGCTTGAGTCGTCCAGGGGGACTCTCCTACGAGCAGTACTTC. This sequence encodes CASSLSRPGGLSYEQYF.

This clonotype was detected many times. V gene TRBV4-3 combines with J gene TRBJ2-7, with TRBD2 as a possible D gene (5 bases). The CDR3 runs 14 residues. The V end was cut by 0 bases, the J end by 3 bases, with 9 bases between. The germline V gene has CDR1 LGHNA and CDR2 YSLEER. The CDR3 nucleotides read TGCGCCAGCAGCCAAGACCGGACTTTCTACGAGCAGTACTTC. Protein: CASSQDRTFYEQYF.

This chain joins TRBV3-1 and TRBJ2-3; TRBD2 matches at 11 bases. This CDR3 is 18 amino acids long. V was clipped by 6 bases and J by 6 bases; unmatched bases: 17. Per the germline V gene, CDR1 is LGHDT and CDR2 is YNNKEL (reference sequence). CDR3 sequence (DNA): TGTGCCAGCAGTCCTAGATACAAGACTAGCGGGGAGAGGGATACGCAGTATTTT. It yields the protein CASSPRYKTSGERDTQYF.

V is TRBV5-5 and J is TRBJ1-6, with 9 bases that match TRBD1. The CDR3 sequence is 16 residues long. The germline V gene has CDR1 SGHKS and CDR2 YYEKEE (reference sequence). V shed 4 bases and J 1 base; nucleotides not matched to a gene: 3. CDR3 amino acids: CASSPDRGSYNSPLHF. The CDR3 DNA is TGTGCCAGCAGCCCGGACAGGGGTTCCTATAATTCACCCCTCCACTTT.

The chain has TRBV5-1 and TRBJ2-6; TRBD2 might be the D (6 bases). Germline values: CDR1 SGHRS, CDR2 YFSETQ. Between the trimmed V and J ends, which lost 2 bases and 0 bases, there was a span of 15 bases. This CDR3 spans 18 amino acids. The CDR3 sequence: CASSLGGFTISGANVLTF. The DNA for the CDR3 is TGCGCCAGCAGCTTAGGAGGGTTTACCATCTCTGGGGCCAACGTCCTGACTTTC.

This clonotype was seen more than once but under ten times. The chain has TRBV4-3 and TRBJ2-3, with 7 bases aligning to TRBD1. V was pared by 0 bases and J by 8 bases, with 11 bases of the junction left unmatched. The CDR3 is 16 amino acids. Germline V gives CDR1 LGHNA, CDR2 YSLEER. The CDR3 sequence is CASSQDPRQGRGTQYF. Here the CDR3 DNA reads TGCGCCAGCAGCCAAGATCCTCGACAGGGTCGAGGTACGCAGTATTTT.

This chain connects TRBV14 to TRBJ2-3; TRBD1 agrees at 9 bases. With 4 bases clipped from V and 0 bases from J, the junction kept 8 bases outside the gene matches. The CDR3 totals 17 residues. Per the germline V gene, CDR1 is SGHDN and CDR2 is FVKESK. This CDR3 is CASSPGTGSYSTDTQYF. The CDR3 nucleotides are TGTGCCAGCAGCCCCGGGACAGGGAGTTATAGCACAGATACGCAGTATTTT.

The rearrangement links TRBV4-1 to TRBJ1-5; D ambiguous. The V gene's germline CDR1 is MGHRA and CDR2 YSYEKL. CDR3 size: 12 residues. V was shortened by 1 base and J by 7 bases, with 5 bases between the two germline ends. CDR3 nucleotides: TGCGCCAGCAGCCAAGGAGAGCAGCCCCAGCATTTT. It yields the protein CASSQGEQPQHF.

Only one count was recorded for this clonotype. The chain joins TRBV27 to TRBJ1-1; tentatively, D is TRBD1 (6 bases). The CDR3 is 15 residues long. V was clipped by 8 bases and J by 0 bases, with 16 bases between them. Germline CDR1 MNHEY, CDR2 SMNVEV (reference sequence). CDR3: CASWTNGQMNTEAFF. In nucleotides, the CDR3 is TGTGCCAGCTGGACAAACGGACAGATGAACACTGAAGCTTTCTTT.

This clonotype was found a few times. The rearrangement uses TRBV30 and TRBJ2-4, with D perhaps matching TRBD2 (6 bases). The CDR3 is made up of 17 amino acids. The germline CDR1 and CDR2 sequences are GTSNPN and SVGIG (reference sequence). V was clipped by 0 bases and J by 0 bases, with 15 bases between them. CDR3 region: CAWSVGTPLSAKNIQYF. The CDR3 DNA sequence: TGTGCCTGGAGTGTAGGGACTCCACTTTCAGCCAAAAACATTCAGTACTTC.

The chain uses TRBV12-3 or TRBV12-4 and TRBJ1-1, with D uncertain. V lost 3 bases, J lost 7 bases, and 6 bases lay in between. The CDR3 has 11 residues. CDR3 region: CASSFGIEAFF. CDR3 coding DNA: TGTGCCAGCAGTTTCGGCATTGAAGCTTTCTTT.

This clonotype was observed a few times. In DNA form, the CDR3 reads TGTGCCAGCAGTGACTTCCGCAGAGGCTACACCTTC. Residues: CASSDFRRGYTF. This chain links TRBV25-1 with TRBJ1-2, with no clear D. V lost 3 bases and J lost 8, with 10 bases in between. This CDR3 is built from 12 residues. Germline V gene lookup returns CDR1 MGHDK and CDR2 SYGVNS.

The V and J genes are TRBV7-6 and TRBJ1-1; tentative D call: TRBD1 (5 bases). CDR1 is SGHVS and CDR2 is FNYEAQ in the germline V gene. The V end lost 1 base, the J end lost 0 bases, and 18 bases lay between the germline ends. This CDR3 has 18 residues. The CDR3 DNA reads TGTGCCAGCAGCTTAGTAGGGGTTGAGGGGAACATGAACACTGAAGCTTTCTTT. Residues: CASSLVGVEGNMNTEAFF.

The V call is TRBV4-1, the J call TRBJ2-2; 14 bases line up with TRBD2. This CDR3 has 19 amino acids. Germline loops: CDR1 MGHRA, CDR2 YSYEKL. The V and J ends lost 3 bases and 6 bases, in that order; junction bases with no gene match: 12. The DNA for the CDR3 is TGCGCCAGCAGCCATACACCGACTAGCGGGGGGGGCTTTGCCGGGGAGCTGTTTTTT. Its protein is CASSHTPTSGGGFAGELFF.